This record covers a single TCR beta chain. Its specificity is unknown. The DNA is omitted, as the CDR3 cannot be located on it reliably, and the CDR3 follows TCRdb's listing. Sequencing used immunoSEQ multiplex PCR; TCRdb keeps in-frame clones, though not all of them. Among roughly 43,000 clones listed, 80% to 90% were seen once. This sample was taken from a study of OX40 agonist ivuxolimab in advanced cancers. Turning to the study itself: An anti-OX40 (CD134) antibody with agonistic activity, ivuxolimab, was administered to patients. Under the entry rules, prior anti-PD-1, anti-PD-L1 or anti-CTLA-4 therapy was allowed, and 40% had some. General study results and limits: At 0.1 to 3.0 mg/kg, clonal expansion of CD4+ and CD8+ blood T cells had occurred by week 6.

Counting both end residues, the CDR3 totals 14 amino acids. From germline, CDR1 is SGHTA and CDR2 FQGNSA. The starting material was CD4+ or CD8+ T cells sorted from blood, obtained in a trial of the OX40 agonist ivuxolimab. This TCR came from an adult with an advanced solid tumor such as melanoma, head and neck, liver or kidney cancer. The chain joins TRBV7-2 to TRBJ2-7; the table's D call of TRBD1 was not tested on the DNA. CDR3 sequence reads: CASSFGPGAYEQYF.